Below, 4 T cell receptor beta chains from the same sample are listed, as sequenced in a study of shared clonotypes between healthy human individuals. The repertoire was sequenced with immunoSEQ multiplex PCR; TCRdb's copy has only in-frame clones and lacks some. The sample carries 900,000 to 1,200,000 clones, about 80% recorded once. Sequences were obtained from memory CD4+ T cells from PBMCs. The subset: CD45RA-negative fraction. The receptors were sampled from a man between 18 and 35 years old in good health. Some clones in this sample may be carry-over from other donors' samples.

About this clone: At one boundary the junction diverges from the germline segment, which might be a read error. The V and J genes are TRBV27 and TRBJ2-2; a possible D gene is TRBD2 (6 bases). The CDR3 spans 13 residues. Germline-derived CDR1 and CDR2 are MNHEY and SMNVEV (reference sequence). The CDR3 here is CASAGLNTGGLFF. Here the CDR3 DNA reads TGTGCCAGCGCGGGACTGAACACCGGGGGGCTGTTTTTT.

DNA of the CDR3: TGCGCCAGCAGCTTGGCCCAGGGGGAAGATACGCAGTATTTT. Translating it yields CASSLAQGEDTQYF. The gene calls are TRBV5-1 and TRBJ2-3, with 7 nucleotides matching TRBD1. V gave up 0 bases and J gave up 5 bases; unmatched junction bases: 3. The CDR3 runs 14 residues. CDR1 and CDR2 (germline): SGHRS, YFSETQ.

The chain links TRBV7-9 to TRBJ2-1; 12 bases agree with TRBD2. The CDR3 extends over 15 amino acids. The junction had 5 bases not matched to a gene; V was cut back by 5 bases and J by 6 bases. The germline CDR1 and CDR2 sequences are SEHNR and FQNEAQ (reference sequence). DNA of the CDR3: TGTGCCAGCAGCCATACGACTAGCGGGAGCAATGAGCAGTTCTTC. Translating it yields CASSHTTSGSNEQFF.

The chain joins TRBV30 to TRBJ2-7; 8 bases map to TRBD1. Germline lookup yields CDR1 GTSNPN and CDR2 SVGIG (reference sequence). V dropped 1 base and J dropped 2; count of bases not matched to a gene: 4. CDR3 length: 14 amino acids. The CDR3 DNA reads TGTGCCTGGAGTGAAGACAGGGGCCCCTACGAGCAGTACTTC. It yields the protein CAWSEDRGPYEQYF.